The 17 T cell receptor beta chains listed next were all sequenced from one sample in a study of blood T cell repertoires in COVID-19. Only in-frame clones appear in the TCRdb table, and some are missing; sequencing was by immunoSEQ multiplex PCR. The repertoire consists of about 210,000 clones, with roughly 84% occurring once and the leading ten covering approximately 3%. Sample: PBMCs or T cells enriched from blood (not recorded which). These receptors were collected from a woman aged 25-40 years who had been exposed to COVID-19.

In DNA, the CDR3 is TGTGCCAGCAGCAAGGCTGAACGGGGGAACACCGGGGAGCTGTTTTTT. Its protein is CASSKAERGNTGELFF. The chain is built from TRBV21-1 and TRBJ2-2; the D call TRBD2 from the table was never checked on the DNA. TRBV21-1 is a listed pseudogene. The CDR3 contains 16 residues.

In its sample, this clone was seen once. This chain links TRBV9 with TRBJ1-1; D ambiguous. The CDR3 length is 14 residues. Deletions cut 0 bases from V and 3 bases from J, with 9 bases between. Germline V lookup: CDR1 SGDLS, CDR2 YYNGEE. The CDR3 protein is CASSVGHLDTEAFF. The CDR3 DNA reads TGTGCCAGCAGCGTAGGGCATCTGGACACTGAAGCTTTCTTT. Using reference TRBV9 and TRBJ1-1 for the parts outside the CDR3, the full variable domain is DSGVTQTPKHLITATGQRVTLRCSPRSGDLSVYWYQQSLDQGLQFLIQYYNGEERAKGNILERFSAQQFPDLHSELNLSSLELGDSALYFCASSVGHLDTEAFFGQGTRLTVV.

This chain connects TRBV28 to TRBJ2-7, with 7 bases aligning to TRBD1. This CDR3 contains 13 residues. With 4 bases clipped from V and 3 bases from J, the junction kept 3 bases outside the gene matches. CDR1 and CDR2 from the germline V gene are MDHEN and SYDVKM. The CDR3 loop reads CASSSYRGYEQYF. In DNA form, the CDR3 reads TGTGCCAGCAGTTCTTACAGGGGCTACGAGCAGTACTTC.

The chain combines TRBV7-9 with TRBJ2-3; TRBD2 might be the D (5 bases). V was shortened by 5 bases and J by 5 bases, with 11 bases between the two germline ends. Germline CDR1 reads SEHNR; CDR2 reads FQNEAQ (reference sequence). This CDR3 spans 13 amino acids. CDR3 sequence (DNA): TGTGCCAGCAGCCCTCGTCGGGGAGATACGCAGTATTTT. It codes for CASSPRRGDTQYF. Complete variable domain (other parts from reference TRBV7-9 and TRBJ2-3): DTGVSQNPRHKITKRGQNVTFRCDPISEHNRLYWYRQTLGQGPEFLTYFQNEAQLEKSRLLSDRFSAERPKGSFSTLEIQRTEQGDSAMYLCASSPRRGDTQYFGPGTRLTVL.

This clone came up once. The chain couples TRBV9 to TRBJ2-5, with 11 bases identical to TRBD2. The CDR3 covers 16 residues. Germline V gene lookup returns CDR1 SGDLS and CDR2 YYNGEE. Trimming cost V 4 bases and J 7 bases; bases outside gene matches: 12. The CDR3 reads CASSPLTSGEGGTQYF. The CDR3 nucleotides read TGTGCCAGCAGCCCCTTGACTAGCGGGGAAGGTGGGACCCAGTACTTC.

About this clone: Other DNA variants within this sample encode the same CDR3. This rearrangement joins TRBV5-1 to TRBJ1-3; no reliable D call. Per germline, CDR1 SGHRS and CDR2 YFSETQ. The CDR3 contains 13 residues. Trimming shortened V by 4 bases and J by 1 base, and 6 bases separated the two germline ends. The CDR3 region has the DNA TGCGCCAGCAGCCCAGATTCTGGAAACACCATATATTTT. Translation: CASSPDSGNTIYF.

V gene TRBV6-5 combines with J gene TRBJ1-4; D remains unclear. Germline V gene data show CDR1 as MNHEY and CDR2 as SVGAGI. This CDR3 has 14 amino acids. V dropped 0 bases and J dropped 8 bases, with 10 bases sitting between them. The CDR3 is CASSYSGPGEKLFF. In DNA form, the CDR3 reads TGTGCCAGCAGTTACTCCGGACCGGGAGAAAAACTGTTTTTT.

This clone was observed a few times. This chain uses TRBV2 with TRBJ2-7, with 11 bases that match TRBD2. From germline, CDR1 is SNHLY and CDR2 FYNNEI. The CDR3 is 16 amino acids. V shed 8 bases, J shed 2 bases, and the junction held 11 bases outside the gene matches. The CDR3 region is CASGEPTSGATYEQYF. The CDR3, as DNA: TGTGCCAGCGGAGAACCGACTAGCGGGGCTACCTACGAGCAGTACTTC.

The gene calls are TRBV2 and TRBJ1-4; 8 nucleotides line up with TRBD1. This CDR3 spans 16 amino acids. V shed 0 bases, J shed 8 bases, and the junction held 8 bases outside the gene matches. CDR1 is SNHLY and CDR2 is FYNNEI in the germline V gene. CDR3 sequence reads: CASSEAPTGGVEKLFF. The DNA for the CDR3 is TGTGCCAGCAGTGAAGCGCCCACAGGGGGAGTGGAAAAACTGTTTTTT.

Only a few counts were recorded for this clone. The V call is TRBV3-1 (or the pseudogene TRBV3-2), the J call TRBJ2-5; TRBD2 aligns across 9 bases. With 0 bases clipped from V and 4 bases from J, the junction kept 9 bases outside the gene matches. The germline CDR1 and CDR2 sequences are LGHDT and YNNKEL (reference sequence). CDR3 size: 17 residues. CDR3 residues: CASSQDWASGVGETQYF. The DNA of the CDR3 is TGTGCCAGCAGCCAAGATTGGGCTAGCGGGGTGGGAGAGACCCAGTACTTC.

The chain is built from TRBV28 and TRBJ2-5; 9 bases fit TRBD2. The V and J ends lost 1 base and 4 bases, in that order; junction bases with no gene match: 10. This CDR3 is 17 amino acids long. Germline V gene lookup returns CDR1 MDHEN and CDR2 SYDVKM. CDR3 in amino acids: CASSLSPSGAPRETQYF. In DNA form, the CDR3 reads TGTGCCAGCAGTTTATCCCCTAGCGGGGCCCCCAGAGAGACCCAGTACTTC.

The chain has TRBV5-1 and TRBJ1-1; weak D call: TRBD1 (6 bases). CDR1 is SGHRS and CDR2 is YFSETQ in the germline V gene. This CDR3 is 14 amino acids long. The V and J ends lost 2 bases and 1 base respectively, with 9 bases between them. CDR3: CASSLQGSNTEAFF. DNA of the CDR3: TGCGCCAGCAGCTTACAGGGCTCGAACACTGAAGCTTTCTTT. The complete variable domain, with remaining parts taken from reference TRBV5-1 and TRBJ1-1, reads KAGVTQTPRYLIKTRGQQVTLSCSPISGHRSVSWYQQTPGQGLQFLFEYFSETQRNKGNFPGRFSGRQFSNSRSEMNVSTLELGDSALYLCASSLQGSNTEAFFGQGTRLTVV.

The chain couples TRBV19 to TRBJ2-1; D is possibly TRBD2 (7 bases). CDR3 size: 15 residues. Germline loops: CDR1 LNHDA, CDR2 SQIVND (reference sequence). Trimming took 8 bases from V and 5 from J, leaving 19 bases between them. The CDR3 region has the DNA TGTGCCAGTGTATGGAGGGGGGGAGAAAACAATGAGCAGTTCTTC. Amino acid sequence: CASVWRGGENNEQFF.

CDR3 sequence: CASSEPSDSFSNQPQHF. The CDR3 DNA reads as TGTGCCAGCAGTGAACCCTCGGACAGCTTTAGCAATCAGCCCCAGCATTTT. The chain has TRBV6-1 and TRBJ1-5; the D gene is possibly TRBD1 (6 bases). Trimming pared 2 bases from V and 0 bases from J, leaving 14 bases between. The CDR3 length is 17 residues. Germline CDR1 reads MNHNS; CDR2 reads SASEGT.

The chain carries TRBV7-2 and TRBJ1-1, with TRBD1 identical over 7 bases. V gave up 3 bases and J gave up 5 bases; unmatched junction bases: 3. From germline, CDR1 is SGHTA and CDR2 FQGNSA. The CDR3 has 13 residues. CDR3 coding DNA: TGTGCCAGCAGCTTCAAACAGGGGACTGAAGCTTTCTTT. Translating it yields CASSFKQGTEAFF.

The V gene is TRBV3-1 (or the pseudogene TRBV3-2), the J gene TRBJ1-2; possibly TRBD1 for D (6 bases). Trimming left V 4 bases short and J 12 bases short, with 18 bases between. This CDR3 has 13 residues. CDR1 is LGHDT and CDR2 is YNNKEL in the germline V gene (reference sequence). CDR3 region: CASSLVEQGIHTF. The CDR3 DNA sequence: TGTGCCAGCAGCCTAGTAGAACAGGGAATCCACACCTTC.

The V call is TRBV4-3, the J call TRBJ2-2; 8 nucleotides match TRBD2. Germline assignment: CDR1 LGHNA and CDR2 YSLEER. The junction had 4 bases not matched to a gene; V was cut back by 0 bases and J by 1 base. The CDR3 length is 17 residues. For the CDR3, the DNA is TGCGCCAGCAGCCAAGATAGGCTAGCGGGGAACACCGGGGAGCTGTTTTTT. It encodes CASSQDRLAGNTGELFF.